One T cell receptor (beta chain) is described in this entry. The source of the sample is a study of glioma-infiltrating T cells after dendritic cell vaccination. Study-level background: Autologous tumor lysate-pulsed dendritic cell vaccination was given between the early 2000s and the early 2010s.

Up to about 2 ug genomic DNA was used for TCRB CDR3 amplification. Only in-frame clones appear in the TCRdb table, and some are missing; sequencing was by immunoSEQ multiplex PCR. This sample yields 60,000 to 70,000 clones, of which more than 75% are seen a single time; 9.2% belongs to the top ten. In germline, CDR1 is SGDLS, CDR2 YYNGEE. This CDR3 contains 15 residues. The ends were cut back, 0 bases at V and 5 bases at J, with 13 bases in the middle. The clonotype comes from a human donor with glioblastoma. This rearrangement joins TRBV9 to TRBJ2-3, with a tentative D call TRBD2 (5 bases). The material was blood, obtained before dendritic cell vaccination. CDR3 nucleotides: TGTGCCAGCAGCGTAGGCGGGCCGACTGGAGATACGCAGTATTTT. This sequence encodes CASSVGGPTGDTQYF.